This TCR beta chain emerged from a study of shared clonotypes between healthy human individuals. Overall study: The cohort had a couple of women and a few men, ages 18 to 49.

Germline V CDR1 and CDR2: SGHDN, FVKESK. V was clipped by 0 bases and J by 7 bases, with 10 bases between them. This CDR3 region has 14 residues. TCRdb's table, derived via immunoSEQ multiplex PCR, lists solely in-frame clones and lacks some. The table shows 600,000 or so clones, with roughly 95% occurring only once. Naive CD8 cells, CD45RO-negative and positively selected for CCR7, excluded terminally differentiated effector memory CD45RA+ cells. The source of this sequence is a woman in her twenties or thirties in good health. V is TRBV14 and J is TRBJ2-1; unclear D gene. The sequenced sample consisted of naive CD8+ T cells sorted from blood. DNA for the CDR3: TGTGCCAGCAGCCAAGATTGGACCTGGAATGAGCAGTTCTTC. This gives the protein CASSQDWTWNEQFF.